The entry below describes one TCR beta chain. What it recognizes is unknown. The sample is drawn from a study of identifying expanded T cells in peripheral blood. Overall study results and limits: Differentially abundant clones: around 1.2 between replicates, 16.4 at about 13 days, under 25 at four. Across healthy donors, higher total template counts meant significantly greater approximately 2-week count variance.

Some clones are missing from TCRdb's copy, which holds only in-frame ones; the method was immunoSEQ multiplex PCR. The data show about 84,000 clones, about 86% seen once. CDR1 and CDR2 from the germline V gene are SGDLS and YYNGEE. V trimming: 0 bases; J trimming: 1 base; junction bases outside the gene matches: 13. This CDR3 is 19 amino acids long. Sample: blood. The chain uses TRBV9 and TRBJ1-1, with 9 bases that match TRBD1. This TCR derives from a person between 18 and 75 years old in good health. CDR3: CASSVVSTGTGKENTEAFF. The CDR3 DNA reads TGTGCCAGCAGCGTAGTTTCGACCGGGACAGGGAAGGAGAACACTGAAGCTTTCTTT. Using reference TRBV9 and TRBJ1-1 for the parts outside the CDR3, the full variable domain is DSGVTQTPKHLITATGQRVTLRCSPRSGDLSVYWYQQSLDQGLQFLIQYYNGEERAKGNILERFSAQQFPDLHSELNLSSLELGDSALYFCASSVVSTGTGKENTEAFFGQGTRLTVV.